This T cell receptor (beta chain) was observed in a study of long-term antiretroviral therapy in people with HIV. In germline, CDR1 is SGHRS, CDR2 YFSETQ. The CDR3 has 14 amino acids. V was cut by 4 bases and J by 3 bases, with 10 bases left in between. Note on this clone: The antigen is not known.

General study results and limits: Repertoires in HIV (unlike those of controls) had narrower CDR3 length ranges. Dominating the repertoire at all time points were the clones that expanded before ART.

Researchers secured at least one pre-ART and at least two post-ART PBMC samples from each donor. They ran version v3.0 of the immunoSEQ assay at survey level. For each individual sample, sequencing targeted about 35,000-55,000 T-cell genomes. Profiled with immunoSEQ multiplex PCR; TCRdb holds only in-frame clones, not every one. The table has 20,000 to 25,000 clones, roughly 85% seen once. The sequence was obtained from a woman aged 25-40 years with HIV. Sample: unsorted PBMCs, taken 0.2 years after starting antiretroviral therapy. The V call is TRBV5-1, the J call TRBJ1-4, with D maybe TRBD1 (5 bases). The CDR3 loop reads CASSAGFPNEKLFF. The CDR3 DNA reads TGCGCCAGCAGCGCAGGGTTCCCTAATGAAAAACTGTTTTTT.